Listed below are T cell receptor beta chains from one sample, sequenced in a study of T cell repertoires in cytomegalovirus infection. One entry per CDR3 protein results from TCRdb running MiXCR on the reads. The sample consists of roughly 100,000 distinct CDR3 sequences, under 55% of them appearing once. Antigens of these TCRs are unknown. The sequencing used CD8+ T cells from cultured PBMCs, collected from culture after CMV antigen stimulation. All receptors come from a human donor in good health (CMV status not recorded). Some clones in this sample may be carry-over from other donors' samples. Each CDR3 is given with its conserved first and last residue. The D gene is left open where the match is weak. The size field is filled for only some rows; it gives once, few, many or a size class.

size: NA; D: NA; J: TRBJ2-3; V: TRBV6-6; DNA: TGTGCCAGCAGTGTTCACAGGATCAGATTCACAGATACGCAGTATTTT; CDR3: CASSVHRIRFTDTQYF
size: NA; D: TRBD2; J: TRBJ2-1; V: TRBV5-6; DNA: TGTGCCAGCAGCTCGACTAGCGGGGGACTATACAATGAGCAGTTCTTC; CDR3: CASSSTSGGLYNEQFF
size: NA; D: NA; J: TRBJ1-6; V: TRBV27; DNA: TGTGCCAGCACCCCCCTGCTCGGATCACCCCTCCACTTT; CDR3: CASTPLLGSPLHF
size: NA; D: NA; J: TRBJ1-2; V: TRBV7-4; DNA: TGTGCCAGCAGCCTCGGCCCCGAACAGGGCTACACCTTC; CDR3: CASSLGPEQGYTF
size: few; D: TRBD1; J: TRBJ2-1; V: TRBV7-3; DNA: TGTGCCAGCAGCTGGACAGGGGCTGGTGAGCAGTTCTTC; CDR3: CASSWTGAGEQFF
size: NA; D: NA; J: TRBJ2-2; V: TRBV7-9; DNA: TGTGCCAACATCATGACTGAGACCGGGGAGCTGTTTTTT; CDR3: CANIMTETGELFF
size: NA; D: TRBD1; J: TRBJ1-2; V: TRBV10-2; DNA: TGCGCCAGCAGTGGGAAGAGAGGGGGCGAGGAGTATGGCTACACCTTC; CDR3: CASSGKRGGEEYGYTF
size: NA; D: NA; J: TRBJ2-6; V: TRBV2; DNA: TGTGCCAGCAGCTACCAAGTTGGGCCCACAGGGCTTTACTCTGGGGCCAACGTCCTGACTTTC; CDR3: CASSYQVGPTGLYSGANVLTF
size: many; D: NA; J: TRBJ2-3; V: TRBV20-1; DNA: TGCAGTGCTAGAGTAGTAGGTAGGACAGATACGCAGTATTTT; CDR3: CSARVVGRTDTQYF
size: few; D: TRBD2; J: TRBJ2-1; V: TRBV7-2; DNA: TGTGCCAGCAGCTTAGGGGTGCGGCTAGCGGGCCGCCGCAATGAGCAGTTCTTC; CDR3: CASSLGVRLAGRRNEQFF